This T cell receptor (beta chain) was identified during a study of OX40 agonist ivuxolimab in advanced cancers. The V and J ends lost 5 bases and 6 bases respectively, with 13 bases between them. The germline CDR1 and CDR2 sequences are SEHNR and FQNEAQ (reference sequence). CDR3 length: 14 amino acids. Measured with immunoSEQ multiplex PCR; TCRdb has only the in-frame clones, and not every one. Of around 80,000 clones listed, about 92% are singletons. V usage is TRBV7-9 and J usage is TRBJ1-4, with TRBD1 as a possible D gene (5 bases). The receptor's source is an adult with an advanced solid tumor such as melanoma, head and neck, liver or kidney cancer. The material sequenced was CD4+ or CD8+ T cells sorted from blood, taken in a trial of the OX40 agonist ivuxolimab. The chain's CDR3 is CASSRVQGYEKLFF. The CDR3, as DNA: TGTGCCAGCAGCCGGGTCCAGGGTTATGAAAAACTGTTTTTT.